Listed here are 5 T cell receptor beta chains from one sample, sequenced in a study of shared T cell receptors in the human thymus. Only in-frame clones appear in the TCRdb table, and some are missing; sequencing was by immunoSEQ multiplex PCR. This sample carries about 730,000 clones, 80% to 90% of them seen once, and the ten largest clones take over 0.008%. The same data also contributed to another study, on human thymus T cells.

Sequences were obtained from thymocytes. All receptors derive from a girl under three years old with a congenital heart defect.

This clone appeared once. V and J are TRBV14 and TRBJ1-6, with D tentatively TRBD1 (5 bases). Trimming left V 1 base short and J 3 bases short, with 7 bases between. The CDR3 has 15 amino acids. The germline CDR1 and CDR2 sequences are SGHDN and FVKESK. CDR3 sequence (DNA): TGTGCCAGCAGCCAAGCGACAGTCTATAATTCACCCCTCCACTTT. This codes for CASSQATVYNSPLHF.

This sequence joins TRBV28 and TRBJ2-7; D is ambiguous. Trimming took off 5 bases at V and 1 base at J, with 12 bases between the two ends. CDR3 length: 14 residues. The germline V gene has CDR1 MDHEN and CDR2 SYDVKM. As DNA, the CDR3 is TGTGCCAGCAGTCCCAAACAGCCGTCCTACGAGCAGTACTTC. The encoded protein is CASSPKQPSYEQYF.

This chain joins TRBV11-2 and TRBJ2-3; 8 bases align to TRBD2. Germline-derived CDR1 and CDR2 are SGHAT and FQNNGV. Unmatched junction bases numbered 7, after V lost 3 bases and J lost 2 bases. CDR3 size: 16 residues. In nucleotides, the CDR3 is TGTGCCAGCAGCTTTTTACGGGGGGGAGTCACAGATACGCAGTATTTT. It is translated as CASSFLRGGVTDTQYF. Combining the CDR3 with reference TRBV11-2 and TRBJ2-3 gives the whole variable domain EAGVAQSPRYKIIEKRQSVAFWCNPISGHATLYWYQQILGQGPKLLIQFQNNGVVDDSQLPKDRFSAERLKGVDSTLKIQPAKLEDSAVYLCASSFLRGGVTDTQYFGPGTRLTVL.

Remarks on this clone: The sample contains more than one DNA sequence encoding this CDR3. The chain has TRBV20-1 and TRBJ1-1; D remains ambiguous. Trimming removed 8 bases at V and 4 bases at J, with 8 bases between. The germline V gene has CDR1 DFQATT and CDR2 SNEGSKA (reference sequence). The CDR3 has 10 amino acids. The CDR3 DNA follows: TGCAGTCCCACGGGCACTGAAGCTTTCTTT. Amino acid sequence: CSPTGTEAFF.

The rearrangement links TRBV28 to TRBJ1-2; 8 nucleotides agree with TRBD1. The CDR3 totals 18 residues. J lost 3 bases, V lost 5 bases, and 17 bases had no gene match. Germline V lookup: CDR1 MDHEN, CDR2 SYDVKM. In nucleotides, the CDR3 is TGTGCCAGCAGTCCCTCGACCGGCTCAGGGGGCGCGGACTATGGCTACACCTTC. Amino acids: CASSPSTGSGGADYGYTF.